Given below is one TCR beta chain in context. Sequenced by immunoSEQ multiplex PCR; TCRdb stores in-frame clones only, minus some. The repertoire holds around 400,000 clones, with about nine tenths as singletons. The CDR3 sequence is 13 residues long. Germline CDR1 is MNHNS and CDR2 is SASEGT. With 1 base removed from V and 0 bases from J, the gap between germline ends came to 1 base. This sample is part of a study of Ad26.COV2.S vaccination and SARS-CoV-2 variants. Specified treatment: approximately 18 received Ad26.COV2.S at low or high dose, single or two shots; a few received placebo; per-sample allocation not given. Material that was analyzed had been drawn on day 63 after the first vaccine or placebo injection. Aged 18-55 years, donor was enrolled in Boston in the early 2020s.

V usage is TRBV6-1 and J usage is TRBJ1-3; D is ambiguous. The sequence was obtained from a person between 18 and 59 years old who received the Ad26.COV2.S COVID-19 vaccine or a placebo. Here the sequenced sample was peripheral blood, taken in a trial of Ad26.COV2.S vaccine versus placebo. Here the CDR3 reads CASSEVSGNTIYF. CDR3 bases: TGTGCCAGCAGTGAAGTCTCTGGAAACACCATATATTTT.